A single sample gave rise to the 10 T cell receptor beta chains below, sequenced in a study of cytomegalovirus exposure and HLA in healthy donors. This PCR relied on a set of 60 Vbeta primers and 13 Jbeta primers. Sequencing used immunoSEQ multiplex PCR; TCRdb keeps in-frame clones, though not all of them. The table includes approximately 140,000 clones, approximately 75% detected once. Sequenced material: PBMCs. Source of these receptors: a woman between 40 and 50 years old in good health and CMV-seropositive.

J is TRBJ2-5 and V is TRBV27; D gene uncertain. TRBJ2-7 explains the end of the DNA better; the J call may be wrong. From germline, CDR1 is MNHEY and CDR2 SMNVEV (reference sequence). This CDR3 region has 14 residues. The CDR3 bases are TGTGCCAGCAGTTTCCAGGCCCAATCCTACGAGCAGTACTTC. The encoded protein is CASSFQAQSYEQYF.

The chain is built from TRBV7-9 and TRBJ1-1, with 8 bases lining up with TRBD1. The CDR3 spans 13 residues. Germline CDR1 is SEHNR and CDR2 is FQNEAQ (reference sequence). V shed 5 bases and J 7 bases; nucleotides not matched to a gene: 6. The CDR3 sequence is CASSLGTGHEAFF. CDR3 DNA: TGTGCCAGCAGCCTCGGGACAGGCCATGAAGCTTTCTTT.

Only a few counts were recorded for this clone. This chain links TRBV28 with TRBJ2-2; a possible D gene is TRBD2 (5 bases). With 2 bases removed from V and 2 bases from J, the gap between germline ends came to 9 bases. CDR1 and CDR2 (germline): MDHEN, SYDVKM. The CDR3 extends over 15 amino acids. CDR3 DNA: TGTGCCAGCAGTTTACCGGGGATCAACACCGGGGAGCTGTTTTTT. This translates into CASSLPGINTGELFF.

The chain recombines TRBV5-4 with TRBJ1-4; maybe TRBD1 (5 bases). Germline V gives CDR1 SGHNT, CDR2 YYREEE (reference sequence). The V end was cut by 4 bases, the J end by 3 bases, with 13 bases between. The CDR3 length is 15 residues. The CDR3 DNA reads as TGTGCCAGCAGCCCGGGGGAGGGAGCTAATGAAAAACTGTTTTTT. It is translated as CASSPGEGANEKLFF. The full variable domain, its missing parts supplied by reference TRBV5-4 and TRBJ1-4, is ETGVTQSPTHLIKTRGQQVTLRCSSQSGHNTVSWYQQALGQGPQFIFQYYREEENGRGNFPPRFSGLQFPNYSSELNVNALELDDSALYLCASSPGEGANEKLFFGSGTQLSVL.

This clone appeared a single time. The chain links TRBV9 to TRBJ2-3, with D maybe TRBD1 (6 bases). Trimming stripped 3 bases from V and 4 bases from J, with 18 bases between. This CDR3 has 16 amino acids. CDR1 and CDR2 from the germline V gene are SGDLS and YYNGEE. CDR3 residues: CASSGKGELLSDTQYF. The DNA of the CDR3 is TGTGCCAGCAGCGGTAAGGGGGAGCTCCTCTCAGATACGCAGTATTTT.

V usage is TRBV7-3 and J usage is TRBJ1-1; D gene uncertain. This CDR3 comprises 13 residues. CDR1 and CDR2 from the germline V gene are SGHTA and FQGTGA. Trimming pared 5 bases from V and 8 bases from J, leaving 15 bases between. CDR3 amino acids: CASSSAGRREAFF. In DNA, the CDR3 is TGTGCCAGCAGCAGTGCCGGGAGGAGAGAAGCTTTCTTT.

The rearrangement joins TRBV27 to TRBJ1-5; the D gene is possibly TRBD1 (5 bases). The CDR3 loop spans 15 amino acids. CDR1 is MNHEY and CDR2 is SMNVEV in the germline V gene (reference sequence). Trimming shortened V by 1 base and J by 4 bases, and 11 bases separated the two germline ends. Here the CDR3 reads CASSLYAGSNQPQHF. DNA of the CDR3: TGTGCCAGCAGTTTATACGCAGGGTCAAATCAGCCCCAGCATTTT.

The genes are TRBV9 and TRBJ2-7, with 7 bases fitting TRBD1. Looked up from germline, CDR1 is SGDLS and CDR2 is YYNGEE. The V segment lost 4 bases and the J segment 4 bases; nucleotides outside the gene matches: 5. This CDR3 is 13 amino acids long. This CDR3 reads CASSPRGQYEQYF. CDR3 DNA: TGTGCCAGCAGCCCAAGGGGACAGTACGAGCAGTACTTC.

The chain recombines TRBV5-6 with TRBJ2-5; 10 bases align to TRBD1. Matching the DNA end better, TRBJ2-7 makes the J call doubtful. Germline lookup yields CDR1 SGHDT and CDR2 YYEEEE. CDR3 size: 15 residues. The CDR3 sequence: CASSFPGQGTNEQYF. The CDR3 nucleotides are TGTGCCAGCAGCTTTCCGGGACAGGGGACGAACGAGCAGTACTTC.

This clone was observed a handful of times. The chain couples TRBV29-1 to TRBJ2-1; 10 bases line up with TRBD2. Looked up from germline, CDR1 is SQVTM and CDR2 is ANQGSEA. The CDR3 is 12 residues long. CDR3 bases: TGCACCGCCGGACTAGCGGACCATGAGCAGTTCTTC. Amino acid sequence: CTAGLADHEQFF.